The TCR beta chain under discussion was sequenced for a study of early T cells in non-severe SARS-CoV-2 infection. Across the whole study: Sequenced material consisted of bulk RNA (from unsorted whole blood), and chains were unpaired. Study results and limitations: Comparison of clonotypes with VDJdb favored anti-spike CD8 responses while missing private and CD4 specificities.

About this clonotype itself: Its antigen is as yet unknown.

The TCR library protocol attached unique molecular identifiers to the individual cDNA molecules. A single record per CDR3 protein comes from TCRdb applying MiXCR to the 5' RACE reads. The sample records roughly 34,000 distinct CDR3 sequences, 7.1% being singletons. CDR3 length equals 15 residues. Germline CDR1 reads SGHTA; CDR2 reads FQGNSA. The J segment lost 4 bases and the V segment lost 6 bases, leaving 10 bases of the junction unmatched. The sequences come from whole blood, collected at baseline. V usage is TRBV7-2 and J usage is TRBJ2-5; 8 bases match TRBD1. The sequence was obtained from an adult who was a healthcare worker with PCR-confirmed SARS-CoV-2 infection or an uninfected control (not recorded which). The CDR3 reads CASRTQTGTGETQYF. The CDR3 nucleotides are TGTGCCAGCAGGACGCAAACCGGGACAGGAGAGACCCAGTACTTC. Based on the CDR3 plus reference TRBV7-2 and TRBJ2-5, the full variable domain is GAGVSQSPSNKVTEKGKDVELRCDPISGHTALYWYRQSLGQGLEFLIYFQGNSAPDKSGLPSDRFSAERTGGSVSTLTIQRTQQEDSAVYLCASRTQTGTGETQYFGPGTRLLVL.